This T cell receptor (beta chain) was sequenced during a study of blood T cell repertoires in COVID-19 (dated by TCRdb to 2018 to 2021). Regarding the study in general: The collaborator samples originated in the United States, Italy and Spain and spanned the acute and convalescent phases of COVID-19. Where available, HLA class I and class II types were obtained from metadata supplied by the sample provider rather than from assay-based typing. The dataset comprised deeply sampled blood TCRbeta repertoires from subjects exposed to, actively infected with, or recovered from COVID-19. The repertoires were released in a freely available public database meant as a resource for research on the immune response to SARS-CoV-2. The material from the prospective study consisted of cDNA or gDNA derived from T cells, B-cell-depleted T cells, or PBMCs. Samples came from the ongoing ImmuneRACE study (first 160 participants) plus 1,254 subjects from 6 global collaborators. A de-identified subject ID, COVID-19 status, age in years and sex were almost always included in the sample metadata. The full study reports these points: Clinical and demographic metadata were provided uncurated, with the amount varying by source and participant.

Whole blood was collected in K2EDTA tubes by collaborating institutions according to the institutions' own protocols. For TCRbeta analysis, collaborator samples were shipped as frozen whole blood, as isolated PBMCs, or as DNA extracted from either sample type. TCRbeta CDR3 regions were amplified from genomic DNA by means of the immunoSEQ Assay, a bias-controlled multiplex PCR. The paper's data handling went like this. The number of nucleated cells in each sample was estimated from the amplification of reference gene primers within the assay. To quantify the absolute abundance of each unique TCRbeta CDR3 rearrangement, sequence reads were collapsed and filtered. For each sample, productive Simpson clonality was calculated as the square root of Simpson's diversity index over productive rearrangements. What TCRdb holds here is the immuneACCESS table cut down to in-frame rearrangements. Part of the clones is not present; checked against another copy, under half of the missing clones reflect an unresolved V gene, and the others are unexplained. V, J and clone size derive from that table, while D and trimming were established from the DNA sequence. The sample table lists 150,000 to 200,000 clones, around 89% of them with a count of one. The top ten constitute 20% to 30% of the sample.

Concerning this clone: What antigen it recognizes has not been identified. No per-base quality is available; no much larger clone lies one base away.

The V end loses 6 bases and the J end loses 4 bases, and a stretch of 6 bases separates them. CDR1 MNHEY and CDR2 SVGAGI were looked up in the germline V gene. From cysteine to phenylalanine, the CDR3 is 12 amino acids long. Of the read, only the CDR3 DNA is kept; its 36 bases are in frame from base 1. This sequence was found in a man aged 60-69 years with acute or convalescent COVID-19. The sequencing input was peripheral blood. This sequence uses TRBV6-5 and TRBJ2-2; the D gene is perhaps TRBD2, on 5 matching bases. The DNA sequence is TGTGCCAGCAGACGGGGCACCGGGGAGCTGTTTTTT. Its product reads: CASRRGTGELFF.